The sequence of this T cell receptor beta chain was determined in a study of beta chain features in type 1 diabetes. Reverse transcribing all isolated RNA meant expressed TCRB transcripts were sequenced. TCRdb's copy holds only in-frame clones and misses some; the assay was immunoSEQ multiplex PCR. This table has hundreds of thousands of clones, roughly 30% appearing once. This clone was seen a few times. Its antigen is still unknown. Germline lookup yields CDR1 SGHRS and CDR2 YFSETQ. V was trimmed by 4 bases and J by 3 bases, leaving 14 bases between them. The CDR3 extends over 14 amino acids. General study findings and limits: In all four CD4+ subsets, TCRB CDR3 length was significantly, moderately reduced in type 1 diabetes. Researchers reported that naive, central memory and Treg TCRB repertoires appeared more similar in patients than in healthy donors. Since sequencing was performed on cDNA, cells with high TCR expression could be over-represented.

What was sequenced was naive CD4+ T cells from blood. The rearrangement joins TRBV5-1 to TRBJ2-7; D may be TRBD1 (6 bases). This receptor was obtained from a man aged 18 to 30 in good health. CDR3 sequence (DNA): TGCGCCAGCAGCCCGGTGACAGGAATCTACGAGCAGTACTTC. The encoded protein is CASSPVTGIYEQYF.